This T cell receptor (beta chain) emerged from a study of blood T cell repertoires in COVID-19. The germline V and J ends were trimmed by 5 bases and 0 bases, with 12 bases remaining between them. The germline V gene encodes CDR1 SGHNT and CDR2 YENEEA. The length of the CDR3 is 15 residues. The data were produced by immunoSEQ multiplex PCR, yet TCRdb's version contains in-frame clones alone and is incomplete. The table shows 49,000 or so clones, with around nine tenths occurring only once. The sequencing sample was made of peripheral blood. The TCR comes from a man aged 50 to 60 with active COVID-19. This chain joins TRBV11-3 and TRBJ2-3; maybe TRBD2 (6 bases). The CDR3 region has the DNA TGTGCCAGCAGCCTGGGACTGGACAGCACAGATACGCAGTATTTT. It translates to CASSLGLDSTDTQYF.